This T cell receptor beta chain derives from a study of CD8 T cells in Susac syndrome. The study sequenced TCR beta in blood CD8+ and CD4+ T cells. TEMRA cells were FACS-enriched, and CD8+ and CD4+ T cells were isolated negatively. RNA, at about 0.5 to 1 ug, was reverse transcribed with random hexamers. Amplification of TCR beta CDR3 by immunoSEQ multiplex PCR spanned 54 Vbeta and 13 Jbeta. One entry per CDR3 protein results from TCRdb running MiXCR on the immunoSEQ multiplex PCR reads. This table has some 200,000 distinct CDR3 sequences, less than 95% appearing once. Study-wide results and limits: In its TCR sequencing and HLA analysis, the study acknowledged that the number of individuals was relatively small.

As for this clonotype: Its target is not known.

The J segment lost 4 bases and the V segment lost 8 bases, leaving 6 bases of the junction unmatched. The germline V gene encodes CDR1 MNHEY and CDR2 SVGEGT. The CDR3 has 13 amino acids. The clonotype comes from a human donor in good health. This chain uses TRBV6-2 or TRBV6-3 with TRBJ1-1; TRBD1 matches 8 bases. Material: CD4+ T cells from PBMCs. CDR3 sequence: CASGDRPSTEAFF. CDR3 nucleotides: TGTGCCAGCGGGGACAGGCCCTCCACTGAAGCTTTCTTT.